The 10 T cell receptor beta chains presented below share a single source sample, sequenced in a study of T cells in Graves' hyperthyroidism and ophthalmopathy. TCR beta CDR3 regions were amplified from RNA. HTBI primers drove first-round RT-PCR of the TCR CDR3. TCRdb itself ran the multiplex PCR reads through MiXCR, one entry per CDR3 protein. The sample holds over 650,000 distinct CDR3 sequences, 15% to 20% seen once. Sequenced material: blood. These receptors were collected from a man between 18 and 29 years old with Graves' hyperthyroidism.

The chain has TRBV9 and TRBJ2-2; 14 nucleotides match TRBD2. The CDR3 has 16 amino acids. V dropped 4 bases and J dropped 7; count of bases not matched to a gene: 6. Germline CDR1 and CDR2: SGDLS and YYNGEE. The CDR3 loop is CASSSGLAGAGGELFF. The CDR3 DNA sequence: TGTGCCAGCAGCTCGGGACTAGCGGGAGCGGGCGGGGAGCTGTTTTTT. The full variable domain, its missing parts supplied by reference TRBV9 and TRBJ2-2, is DSGVTQTPKHLITATGQRVTLRCSPRSGDLSVYWYQQSLDQGLQFLIQYYNGEERAKGNILERFSAQQFPDLHSELNLSSLELGDSALYFCASSSGLAGAGGELFFGEGSRLTVL.

The rearrangement links TRBV11-3 to TRBJ2-5; D may be TRBD1 (6 bases). The CDR3 loop spans 17 amino acids. V was cut by 3 bases and J by 3 bases, with 20 bases left in between. Looked up from germline, CDR1 is SGHNT and CDR2 is YENEEA. The CDR3 loop is CASSLGEWGRAEETQYF. The CDR3 DNA sequence: TGTGCCAGCAGCTTGGGCGAATGGGGGCGAGCCGAAGAGACCCAGTACTTC.

The chain is built from TRBV7-9 and TRBJ1-1; 7 bases agree with TRBD1. Germline-derived CDR1 and CDR2 are SEHNR and FQNEAQ (reference sequence). Trimming at V came to 5 bases and at J to 5 bases, leaving 8 bases not matched to a gene. CDR3 length: 14 amino acids. The CDR3 nucleotides read TGTGCCAGCAGCACCCGGGACAGAGAGACTGAAGCTTTCTTT. This encodes CASSTRDRETEAFF.

A remark on this clonotype: A much larger clone sits a single nucleotide away, making a read error possible. J is TRBJ2-1 and V is TRBV20-1, with 10 bases matching TRBD2. The CDR3 is made up of 14 amino acids. The germline V gene encodes CDR1 DFQATT and CDR2 SNEGSKA (reference sequence). CDR3 loop: CSAESSGRNNEQFF. As DNA, the CDR3 is TGCAGTGCTGAGAGTAGCGGGAGGAACAACGAGCAGTTCTTC.

This clonotype occurred a few times. The chain carries TRBV3-1 and TRBJ1-6; no clear D gene. CDR1 and CDR2 (germline): LGHDT, YNNKEL (reference sequence). The length of the CDR3 is 15 residues. Between the trimmed V and J ends, which lost 6 bases and 9 bases, there was a span of 18 bases. CDR3 amino acids: CASRPETFPISPLHF. DNA for the CDR3: TGTGCCAGCAGACCTGAAACCTTTCCGATTTCACCCCTCCACTTT.

This clonotype was counted ten times or more. V is TRBV18 and J is TRBJ1-1; D is ambiguous. Deletions cut 4 bases from V and 4 bases from J, with 16 bases between. Germline CDR1 and CDR2: KGHSH and LQKENI. The CDR3 is made up of 15 amino acids. The CDR3 bases are TGTGCCAGCTCACTTGAGGGAAAACCTGGCACTGAAGCTTTCTTT. Translation: CASSLEGKPGTEAFF.

This sequence joins TRBV7-3 and TRBJ2-7; D gene unclear. With 5 bases removed from V and 6 bases from J, the gap between germline ends came to 17 bases. CDR3 length equals 14 residues. The V gene's germline CDR1 is SGHTA and CDR2 FQGTGA. CDR3 nucleotides: TGTGCCAGCAGCCCCCTCGGCCCAGGAACCGAGCAGTACTTC. Its translation is CASSPLGPGTEQYF.

V is TRBV20-1 and J is TRBJ1-6, with 7 bases matching TRBD1. From germline, CDR1 is DFQATT and CDR2 SNEGSKA (reference sequence). The CDR3 is made up of 14 amino acids. J was trimmed by 10 bases and V by 0 bases; bases with no gene match: 6. The CDR3 here is CSARDNTGVSPLHF. Here the CDR3 DNA reads TGCAGTGCTAGAGATAATACAGGGGTGTCACCCCTCCACTTT.

This clonotype was observed a handful of times. The chain employs TRBV29-1 and TRBJ1-1; TRBD1 matches 7 bases. J gave up 3 bases and V 4 bases, and 8 bases lay outside the gene matches. Germline CDR1 SQVTM, CDR2 ANQGSEA. The CDR3 is 14 residues long. CDR3 in amino acids: CSVVSRQGDTEAFF. The CDR3 DNA reads TGCAGCGTTGTAAGTAGGCAGGGGGACACTGAAGCTTTCTTT.

This clonotype has ten or more counts. V gene TRBV6-1 combines with J gene TRBJ1-2; 8 bases line up with TRBD1. Germline assignment: CDR1 MNHNS and CDR2 SASEGT. With 1 base clipped from V and 3 bases from J, the junction kept 7 bases outside the gene matches. This CDR3 has 16 residues. This CDR3 reads CASSEGGQVDDYGYTF. The CDR3 DNA reads TGTGCCAGCAGTGAAGGGGGACAGGTGGATGACTATGGCTACACCTTC.